The clone carrying this T cell receptor beta chain was detected only a few times. The antigen remains undetermined. The authors ran a second PCR of about 6 to 11 cycles using a sample-barcoded 5' primer and a J-beta primer mix. TCRdb called the 5' RACE reads again in MiXCR, with one record for every CDR3 protein. The sample consists of hundreds of thousands of distinct CDR3 sequences, 29% of them appearing once. This entry comes from a study of blood T cells in healthy people across ages. Background on the study: When template switching was applied, about one barcoded beta molecule was captured per two T cells. Study results and limitations: Fewer expanded clones and more diversity marked long-lived versus aged donors.

Germline lookup yields CDR1 LGHDT and CDR2 YNNKEL (reference sequence). V was clipped by 9 bases and J by 3 bases, with 11 bases between them. The CDR3 length is 13 residues. V usage is TRBV3-1 and J usage is TRBJ1-4; D gene unclear. This TCR was recovered from an elderly woman in good health. Source material: blood. The CDR3, as DNA: TGTGCCAGTCAAGGGAGGGCTAATGAAAAACTGTTTTTT. This translates into CASQGRANEKLFF.